The 10 T cell receptor beta chains given below trace back to one sample, sequenced in a study of T-cell memory formation after mild COVID-19. Via MiXCR, TCRdb re-called the 5' RACE reads, giving one row per CDR3 protein. The table shows 200,000 to 250,000 distinct CDR3 sequences, with around 15% occurring only once. Source material: PBMCs or a T cell subset sorted from them (not recorded which). Receptor source: a man between 18 and 35 years old who had mild COVID-19 (a few samples of this study predate the infection). Cell type and time point are not known.

This clonotype was found a few times. The CDR3 is CASSLLGGQRTDTQYF. In DNA, the CDR3 is TGTGCCAGCAGTCTACTGGGGGGACAGCGCACAGATACGCAGTATTTT. V gene TRBV6-5 combines with J gene TRBJ2-3; weak D call: TRBD1 (7 bases). Germline CDR1 is MNHEY and CDR2 is SVGAGI. Deletions cut 5 bases from V and 1 base from J, with 16 bases between. The CDR3 contains 16 residues.

The V call is TRBV10-2, the J call TRBJ2-2; the D gene could be TRBD1 or TRBD2 (5 bases each). The germline CDR1 and CDR2 sequences are WSHSY and SAAADI. The CDR3 is made up of 14 amino acids. Deletions cut 3 bases from V and 4 bases from J, with 9 bases between. CDR3 sequence reads: CASSEEGTTGELFF. For the CDR3, the DNA is TGCGCCAGCAGTGAAGAGGGGACCACCGGGGAGCTGTTTTTT.

The rearrangement uses TRBV15 and TRBJ2-5; 8 positions agree with TRBD1. The CDR3 extends over 14 amino acids. J was trimmed by 7 bases and V by 8 bases; bases with no gene match: 12. The germline CDR1 and CDR2 sequences are LNHNV and YYDKDF (reference sequence). The CDR3 here is CATLNPTGTGTQYF. For the CDR3, the DNA is TGTGCCACCCTAAACCCGACAGGGACAGGGACCCAGTACTTC.

The chain uses TRBV21-1 and TRBJ2-7. TRBV21-1 counts as a pseudogene. This CDR3 contains 11 residues. CDR3 bases: TGTGCCAGCAAGGACACCTACGAGCAGTACGTC. It codes for CASKDTYEQYV.

This rearrangement joins TRBV6-5 to TRBJ2-3; tentative D call: TRBD2 (5 bases). V gave up 6 bases and J gave up 2 bases, with 12 bases separating them. In germline, CDR1 is MNHEY, CDR2 SVGAGI. The CDR3 covers 14 residues. The CDR3 loop reads CASSLLAVTDTQYF. CDR3 sequence (DNA): TGTGCCAGCAGCCTCCTAGCAGTCACAGATACGCAGTATTTT.

The V call is TRBV20-1, the J call TRBJ2-7; the match to TRBD1 covers 9 bases. Germline V gene data show CDR1 as DFQATT and CDR2 as SNEGSKA (reference sequence). Trimming removed 5 bases from V and 2 bases from J; junction bases left unmatched: 7. The CDR3 sequence is 14 residues long. The CDR3 region is CSALFDRGTYEQYF. CDR3 DNA sequence: TGCAGTGCTCTCTTCGACAGGGGGACCTACGAGCAGTACTTC.

This clonotype was recorded a few times. The chain is built from TRBV7-2 and TRBJ2-5; D remains ambiguous. The germline V gene encodes CDR1 SGHTA and CDR2 FQGNSA. The CDR3 sequence is 14 residues long. V lost 1 base, J lost 12 bases, and 18 bases lay in between. In DNA form, the CDR3 reads TGTGCCAGCAGCTTAGGAGATCCGGGTCCCAGGAAGTACTTC. Translating gives CASSLGDPGPRKYF.

V and J are TRBV19 and TRBJ2-2, with no clear D. Germline CDR1 is LNHDA and CDR2 is SQIVND (reference sequence). The CDR3 runs 14 residues. V shed 9 bases and J shed 5 bases, with 16 bases lying between them. CDR3 in DNA: TGTGCCAGCCGGAATAACGTCGAGACCGGGGAGCTGTTTTTT. Residues: CASRNNVETGELFF.

This clonotype turned up a few times. This chain links TRBV20-1 with TRBJ2-3, with 11 bases aligning to TRBD2. The length of the CDR3 is 16 residues. The trim removed 4 bases at V and 0 bases at J, leaving 6 bases unmatched. Per the germline V gene, CDR1 is DFQATT and CDR2 is SNEGSKA (reference sequence). CDR3 sequence reads: CSANPSSGGSTDTQYF. As DNA, the CDR3 is TGCAGTGCTAACCCTTCTAGCGGGGGGAGCACAGATACGCAGTATTTT.

This clonotype was picked up a small number of times. This rearrangement joins TRBV20-1 to TRBJ1-3; D remains unclear. The CDR3 consists of 15 residues. V was trimmed by 4 bases and J by 2 bases, leaving 15 bases between them. Germline V gene data show CDR1 as DFQATT and CDR2 as SNEGSKA (reference sequence). The DNA of the CDR3 is TGCAGTGCTAACCCGGACGGGATACCTGGAAACACCATATATTTT. Translation gives CSANPDGIPGNTIYF.